The clone carrying this TCR beta chain was counted ten times or more. What it binds is not known. These data are taken from a study of CD8 T cells in ankylosing spondylitis. Study-wide findings and caveats: Matched ankylosing spondylitis synovial fluid reportedly showed significant enrichment of disease-linked clones. Characteristic of ankylosing spondylitis blood, it appeared, was a TCR beta motif comprising eight highly homologous variants.

Making the TCR beta libraries involved quantitative 5'-RACE with molecular barcodes. Each CDR3 protein gets one entry after TCRdb re-called the 5' RACE reads with MiXCR. The sample consists of under 120,000 distinct CDR3 sequences, around 24% of them appearing once. Material for sequencing was synovial fluid, either unsorted or a sorted T cell fraction (not recorded which). This receptor was identified in a male donor with ankylosing spondylitis.

The CDR3 DNA reads TGTGCCAGCAGCTTTCTAGCGTACACTAGCACAGATACGCAGTATTTT. Its translation is CASSFLAYTSTDTQYF. The rearrangement links TRBV11-2 to TRBJ2-3, with a weak D call TRBD2 (6 bases). This CDR3 contains 16 residues. The germline V gene encodes CDR1 SGHAT and CDR2 FQNNGV. V lost 3 bases and J 0 bases, leaving 13 bases between the germline ends.